This T cell receptor beta chain was identified during a study of T cells in localized non-small cell lung cancer. Overall study findings and caveats: In uninvolved adjacent lung, T cell clonality reached its highest value, exceeding tumor.

The CDR3 is 10 residues long. V lost 6 bases, J lost 6 bases, and 7 bases lay in between. CDR1 is DFQATT, CDR2 SNEGSKA, per germline (reference sequence). Comment on this clone: Its antigen is not known.

Libraries were prepared by immunoSEQ multiplex PCR; TCRdb keeps only in-frame clonotypes and omits some of them. This table holds under 150,000 clones, about 90% found once. Specimen: peripheral blood, collected before any cancer treatment. This chain uses TRBV20-1 with TRBJ2-3, with D perhaps TRBD2 (5 bases). This TCR derives from a female donor at least 60 years old with stage I lung adenocarcinoma. The CDR3 loop is CSASGDTQYF. The CDR3 coding sequence is TGCAGTGCGAGCGGTGATACGCAGTATTTT.